Listed below are T cell receptor beta chains from one sample, sequenced in a study of shared clonotypes between healthy human individuals. Only in-frame clones appear in the TCRdb table, and some are missing; sequencing was by immunoSEQ multiplex PCR. The table has 650,000 to 800,000 clones, around 70% seen once. Sequenced: memory CD4+ T cells sorted from blood. These TCRs come from a woman aged 30 to 39 in good health. The CDR3 runs from the conserved cysteine through the conserved F or W. D genes are given only for firm matches. Size values are once, few and many counts, or a class for expanded clones, and some rows have none.

TRBD2 | 15 | TRBJ2-1 | - | TRBV7-9 | TGTGCCAGCAGCTCTCGGGAGGACGACTACAATGAGCAGTTCTTC | CASSSREDDYNEQFF
TRBD2 | 15 | TRBJ2-3 | - | TRBV18 | TGTGCCAGCTCACCACAGCGGGACTCCACAGATACGCAGTATTTT | CASSPQRDSTDTQYF
- | 15 | TRBJ2-1 | - | TRBV19 | TGTGCCAGTACCTTGACTGGGGGCTCCTACAATGAGCAGTTCTTC | CASTLTGGSYNEQFF
TRBD1 | 14 | TRBJ2-2 | - | TRBV5-4 | TGTGCCAGCAGCCCGACAGGGGTCACCGGGGAGCTGTTTTTT | CASSPTGVTGELFF
TRBD2 | 15 | TRBJ2-1 | - | TRBV10-2 | TGCGCCAGCAGTGTCGGGCCTAGCGGGAGGAATGAGCAGTTCTTC | CASSVGPSGRNEQFF
TRBD1 | 15 | TRBJ2-3 | - | TRBV7-9 | TGTGCCAGCAGCTTTGGAGACAGGGACCCAGATACGCAGTATTTT | CASSFGDRDPDTQYF
TRBD2 | 16 | TRBJ2-5 | few | TRBV18 | TGTGCCAGCTCACCACCGGGACTAGCGGGAGGGGAGACCCAGTACTTC | CASSPPGLAGGETQYF
TRBD1 | 12 | TRBJ1-2 | - | TRBV30 | TGTGCCTGGAGTACTGGGACAGGGAGATACACCTTC | CAWSTGTGRYTF
- | 12 | TRBJ2-5 | - | TRBV18 | TGTGCCAGCTCTGGGTCGGATCTGGCCCAGTACTTC | CASSGSDLAQYF
TRBD1 | 16 | TRBJ1-3 | few | TRBV5-1 | TGCGCCAGCAGCTTGGCAGGACAGGGGCGAGGAAACACCATATATTTT | CASSLAGQGRGNTIYF
- | 11 | TRBJ2-3 | - | TRBV5-1 | TGCGCCAGCAGCTTGATAGATACGCAGTATTTT | CASSLIDTQYF
- | 10 | TRBJ1-2 | few | TRBV28 | TGTGCCAGCAGAGCGAATGGCTACACCTTC | CASRANGYTF
TRBD2 | 16 | TRBJ2-3 | - | TRBV7-8 | TGTGCCAGCAGCACCTTAGCGGGAGGAAGGGGGTATACGCAGTATTTT | CASSTLAGGRGYTQYF
TRBD1 | 15 | TRBJ1-3 | - | TRBV7-9 | TGTGCCAGCAGCTTCGACAGGGCCTCTGGAAACACCATATATTTT | CASSFDRASGNTIYF
- | 14 | TRBJ2-7 | - | TRBV27 | TGTGCCAGCAGTAAACAAGCATGGGGCTACGAGCAGTACTTC | CASSKQAWGYEQYF
- | 15 | TRBJ1-1 | - | TRBV19 | TGTGCCAGTAGTACCCTACCCCCAGGGTACACTGAAGCTTTCTTT | CASSTLPPGYTEAFF
- | 16 | TRBJ2-1 | - | TRBV25-1 | TGTGCCAGCAGTGCCTTTGAGCGGATGGACTACAATGAGCAGTTCTTC | CASSAFERMDYNEQFF
- | 13 | TRBJ2-7 | - | TRBV5-5 | TGTGCCAGCAGCCGCGATTGGGCCTACGAGCAGTACTTC | CASSRDWAYEQYF
TRBD1 | 14 | TRBJ2-7 | - | TRBV5-4 | TGTGCCAGCAGCTTCTGGGACAGATCCTACGAGCAGTACTTC | CASSFWDRSYEQYF
- | 15 | TRBJ1-2 | - | TRBV5-1 | TGCGCCAGCAGCTCCACCGGAAGGGAGAACTATGGCTACACCTTC | CASSSTGRENYGYTF
TRBD1 | 15 | TRBJ1-1 | many | TRBV18 | TGTGCCAGCTCAGAACGAACAGGGGTTCAAGCTGAAGCTTTCTTT | CASSERTGVQAEAFF
- | 15 | TRBJ1-4 | - | TRBV7-9 | TGTGCCAGCAGCTTAGGAGCCGCAACTAATGAAAAACTGTTTTTT | CASSLGAATNEKLFF
- | 14 | TRBJ1-3 | few | TRBV6-1 | TGTGCCAGCAGTGTAAGGGGTACTGGAAACACCATATATTTT | CASSVRGTGNTIYF
TRBD2 | 17 | TRBJ2-7 | - | TRBV7-8 | TGTGCCAGCAGCCCCAGAGGAGCGGGAGGCACCTTCTGGGAGCAGTACTTC | CASSPRGAGGTFWEQYF